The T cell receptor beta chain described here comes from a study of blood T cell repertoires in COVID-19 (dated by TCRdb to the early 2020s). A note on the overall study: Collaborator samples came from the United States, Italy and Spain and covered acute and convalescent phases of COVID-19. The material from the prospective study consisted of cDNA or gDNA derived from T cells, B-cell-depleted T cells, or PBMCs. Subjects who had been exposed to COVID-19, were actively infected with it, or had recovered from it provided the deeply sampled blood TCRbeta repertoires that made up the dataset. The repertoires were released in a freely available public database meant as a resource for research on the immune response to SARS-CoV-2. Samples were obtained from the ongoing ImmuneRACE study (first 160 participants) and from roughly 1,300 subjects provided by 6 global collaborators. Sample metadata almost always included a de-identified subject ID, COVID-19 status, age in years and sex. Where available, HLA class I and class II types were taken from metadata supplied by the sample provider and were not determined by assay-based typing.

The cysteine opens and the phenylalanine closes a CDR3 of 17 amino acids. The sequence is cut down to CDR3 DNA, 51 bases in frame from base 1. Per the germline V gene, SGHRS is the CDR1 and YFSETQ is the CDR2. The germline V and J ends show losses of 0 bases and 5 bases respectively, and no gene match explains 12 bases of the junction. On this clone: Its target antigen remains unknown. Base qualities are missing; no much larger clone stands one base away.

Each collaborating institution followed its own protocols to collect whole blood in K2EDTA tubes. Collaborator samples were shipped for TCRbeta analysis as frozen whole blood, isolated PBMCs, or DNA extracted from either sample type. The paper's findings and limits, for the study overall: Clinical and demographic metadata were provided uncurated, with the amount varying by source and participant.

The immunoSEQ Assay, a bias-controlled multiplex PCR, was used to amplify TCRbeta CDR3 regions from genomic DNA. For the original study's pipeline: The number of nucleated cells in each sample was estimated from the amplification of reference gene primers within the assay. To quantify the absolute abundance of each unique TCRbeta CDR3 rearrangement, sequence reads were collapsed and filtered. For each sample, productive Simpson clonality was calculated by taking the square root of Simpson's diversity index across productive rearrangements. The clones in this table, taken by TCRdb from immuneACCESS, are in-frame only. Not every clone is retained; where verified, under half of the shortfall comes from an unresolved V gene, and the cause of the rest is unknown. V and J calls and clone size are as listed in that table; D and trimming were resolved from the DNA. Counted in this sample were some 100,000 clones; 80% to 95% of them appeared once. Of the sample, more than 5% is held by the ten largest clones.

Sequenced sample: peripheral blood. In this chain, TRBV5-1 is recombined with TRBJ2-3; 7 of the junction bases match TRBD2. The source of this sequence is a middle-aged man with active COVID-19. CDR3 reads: CASSLAPLAGVRDTQYF. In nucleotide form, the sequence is TGCGCCAGCAGCTTGGCCCCACTGGCGGGAGTGCGAGATACGCAGTATTTT.